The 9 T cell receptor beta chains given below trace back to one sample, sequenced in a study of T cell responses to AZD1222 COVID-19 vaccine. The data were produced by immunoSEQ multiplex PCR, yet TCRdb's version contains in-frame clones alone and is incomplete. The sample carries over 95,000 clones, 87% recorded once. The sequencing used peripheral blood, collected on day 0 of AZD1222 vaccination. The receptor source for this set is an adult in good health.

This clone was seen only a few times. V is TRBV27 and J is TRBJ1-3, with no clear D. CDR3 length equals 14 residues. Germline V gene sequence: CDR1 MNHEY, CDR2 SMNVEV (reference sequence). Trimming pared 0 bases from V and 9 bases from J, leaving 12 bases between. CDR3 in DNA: TGTGCCAGCAGTTTATCCGTCGCCGTTGGCACCATATATTTT. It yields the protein CASSLSVAVGTIYF.

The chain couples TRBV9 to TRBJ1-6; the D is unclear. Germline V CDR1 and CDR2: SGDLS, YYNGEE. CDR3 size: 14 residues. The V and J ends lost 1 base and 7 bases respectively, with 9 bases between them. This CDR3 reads CASSVTGVNSPLHF. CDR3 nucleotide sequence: TGTGCCAGCAGCGTAACTGGGGTCAATTCACCCCTCCACTTT.

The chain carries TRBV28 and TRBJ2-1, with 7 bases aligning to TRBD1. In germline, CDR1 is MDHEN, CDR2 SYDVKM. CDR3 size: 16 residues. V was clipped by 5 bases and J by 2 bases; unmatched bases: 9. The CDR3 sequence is CASSTITGAPYNEQFF. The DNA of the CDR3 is TGTGCCAGCAGTACCATAACAGGGGCCCCCTACAATGAGCAGTTCTTC.

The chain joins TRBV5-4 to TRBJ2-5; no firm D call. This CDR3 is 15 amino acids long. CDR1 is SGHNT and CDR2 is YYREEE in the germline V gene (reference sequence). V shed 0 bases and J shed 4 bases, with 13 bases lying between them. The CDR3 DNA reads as TGTGCCAGCAGCTTGGATGGGCAGCCTTTAGAGACCCAGTACTTC. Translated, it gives CASSLDGQPLETQYF.

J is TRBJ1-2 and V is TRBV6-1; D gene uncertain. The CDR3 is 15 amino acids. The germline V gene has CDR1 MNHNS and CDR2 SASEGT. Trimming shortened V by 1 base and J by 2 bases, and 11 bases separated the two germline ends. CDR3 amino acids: CASSEEGGPNYGYTF. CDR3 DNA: TGTGCCAGCAGTGAAGAGGGTGGGCCCAACTATGGCTACACCTTC.

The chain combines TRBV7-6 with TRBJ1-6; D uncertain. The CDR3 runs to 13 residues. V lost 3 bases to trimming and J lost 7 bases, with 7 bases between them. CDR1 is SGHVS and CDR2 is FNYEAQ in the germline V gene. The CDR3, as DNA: TGTGCCAGCAGCTTGACGGAAAATTCACCCCTCCACTTT. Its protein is CASSLTENSPLHF.

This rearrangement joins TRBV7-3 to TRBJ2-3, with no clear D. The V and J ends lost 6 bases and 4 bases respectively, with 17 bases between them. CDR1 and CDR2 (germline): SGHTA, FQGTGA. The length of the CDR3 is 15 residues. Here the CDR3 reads CASSPIGQAADTQYF. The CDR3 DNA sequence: TGTGCCAGCAGTCCCATAGGGCAGGCCGCAGATACGCAGTATTTT.

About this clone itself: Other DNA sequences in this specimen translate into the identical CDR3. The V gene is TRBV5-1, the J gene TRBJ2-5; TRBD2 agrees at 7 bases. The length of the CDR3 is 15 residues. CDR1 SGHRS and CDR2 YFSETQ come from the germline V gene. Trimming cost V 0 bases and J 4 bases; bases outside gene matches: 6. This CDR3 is CASSLGAGVGETQYF. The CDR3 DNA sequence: TGCGCCAGCAGCTTGGGTGCGGGAGTAGGAGAGACCCAGTACTTC.

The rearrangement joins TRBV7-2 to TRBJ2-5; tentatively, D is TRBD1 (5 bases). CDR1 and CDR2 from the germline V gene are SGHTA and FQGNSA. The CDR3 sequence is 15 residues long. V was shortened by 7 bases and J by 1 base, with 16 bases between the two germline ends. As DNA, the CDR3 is TGTGCCAGCACCAGTAACAGTAGGGGCCAAGAGACCCAGTACTTC. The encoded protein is CASTSNSRGQETQYF.